The clone carrying this T cell receptor (beta chain) was recorded a few times. Antigen specificity is unknown. The record originates from a study of cytomegalovirus exposure and HLA in healthy donors. Notes on the study in general: When presence/absence was analysed, sequencing depth was taken to be roughly uniform across donors.

V was pared by 2 bases and J by 1 base, with 5 bases between. Germline V gives CDR1 SGHTA, CDR2 FQGNSA. This CDR3 region has 13 residues. It was with 60 Vbeta and 13 Jbeta primers that the PCR ran. Per the original data handling: Among the unique TCR beta chains that a later analysis counted, 80 million to 100 million in all, roughly 11 million were shared. Using immunoSEQ multiplex PCR, the repertoire was profiled, and TCRdb retains in-frame clones only, with some absent. V, J and clone size reflect that table, while D and trimming were determined from the DNA. The sample lists roughly 130,000 clones, 74% seen once, with 6.5% to 8% in the top ten.

Sequenced sample: PBMCs. This clonotype was obtained from a middle-aged man in good health and CMV-seropositive. This sequence joins TRBV7-2 and TRBJ1-1; no definite D call. CDR3 nucleotide sequence: TGTGCCAGCAGCTTATTCTGGAACACTGAAGCTTTCTTT. It yields the protein CASSLFWNTEAFF.